This T cell receptor (beta chain) was documented in a study of CD8 T cell repertoires and HIV-1 epitope variants. Study as a whole: T cells were stimulated with Twenty-five Gag and Nef peptides separately. Controls were a CMV, EBV and flu pool, Ebola AY9, and no peptide.

Repertoires were generated with immunoSEQ multiplex PCR, while TCRdb's copy carries only in-frame clones and drops some. The data contain almost 4,500 clones, around two thirds of them singletons. Trimming took 1 base from V and 0 from J, leaving 13 bases between them. Germline values: CDR1 ENHRY, CDR2 SYGVKD. The CDR3 is 16 residues long. For this clone: The antigen remains undetermined.

Source material: cultured CD8+ T cells derived from PBMCs. The TCR sequence derives from a male donor with HIV. The chain couples TRBV10-3 to TRBJ2-7, with a tentative D call TRBD2 (6 bases). The CDR3 DNA follows: TGTGCCATCAGTGAGTGGGGGGATCCCGTCTCCTACGAGCAGTACTTC. Translating it yields CAISEWGDPVSYEQYF.